Below, 16 T cell receptor beta chains from the same sample are listed, as sequenced in a study of cytomegalovirus exposure and HLA in healthy donors. PCR involved 60 Vbeta and 13 Jbeta primers. Clones were read by immunoSEQ multiplex PCR, and TCRdb kept only the in-frame ones, dropping some. The repertoire includes around 100,000 clones, about four fifths of them detected once, and approximately 23% sits in the top ten. The sequencing input was PBMCs. The receptors originated from a man aged 25-45 years in good health and CMV-seropositive.

This chain connects TRBV2 to TRBJ2-5; possibly TRBD2 for D (6 bases). CDR3 size: 14 residues. The V end was cut by 5 bases, the J end by 5 bases, with 15 bases between. Germline CDR1 and CDR2: SNHLY and FYNNEI. CDR3 in amino acids: CASSRRGGEETQYF. As DNA, the CDR3 is TGTGCCAGCAGTCGGCGGGGAGGAGAGGAGACCCAGTACTTC.

This chain links TRBV5-4 with TRBJ2-5, with TRBD1 identical over 10 bases. The closer fit of TRBJ2-7 to the DNA end suggests the J call may be wrong. The CDR3 is 15 residues long. CDR1 is SGHNT, CDR2 YYREEE, per germline (reference sequence). The DNA for the CDR3 is TGTGCCAGCAGCCCCAGGACAGGGGGATCCTACGAGCAGTACTTC. Translated: CASSPRTGGSYEQYF.

The CDR3 coding sequence is TGTGCCAGCAGTTTACAACTCTCAGCGGGAGCATTAGATAATGAGCAGTTCTTC. Encoded protein: CASSLQLSAGALDNEQFF. This sequence joins TRBV27 and TRBJ2-1; TRBD2 matches at 8 bases. The CDR3 is 18 residues long. The junction had 16 bases not matched to a gene; V was cut back by 2 bases and J by 7 bases. Germline lookup yields CDR1 MNHEY and CDR2 SMNVEV (reference sequence).

This clone was recorded once. The chain employs TRBV13 and TRBJ2-1; 12 positions match TRBD2. J gave up 1 base and V 2 bases, and 6 bases lay outside the gene matches. The germline V gene encodes CDR1 PRHDT and CDR2 FYEKMQ (reference sequence). The CDR3 covers 18 residues. CDR3: CASSLLLAGGGSYNEQFF. The CDR3 DNA reads TGTGCCAGCAGCTTACTACTAGCGGGAGGTGGTTCCTACAATGAGCAGTTCTTC.

The chain uses TRBV5-1 and TRBJ2-7; 7 bases match TRBD1. The CDR3 extends over 15 amino acids. The V and J ends lost 4 bases and 1 base, in that order; junction bases with no gene match: 8. Germline V gives CDR1 SGHRS, CDR2 YFSETQ. The CDR3 here is CASSATGTESYEQYF. The CDR3 nucleotides are TGCGCCAGCAGCGCGACCGGGACAGAGTCCTACGAGCAGTACTTC.

A remark on this clone: Other DNA sequences in the same sample also yield this CDR3. The V and J genes are TRBV4-1 and TRBJ2-6, with 8 bases lining up with TRBD1. The ends lost 7 bases at V and 4 bases at J; junction bases unmatched: 12. The CDR3 runs to 17 residues. The V gene's germline CDR1 is MGHRA and CDR2 YSYEKL. In DNA, the CDR3 is TGCGCCAGCAACCTTGGACAGGGTAGGACCGGGGCCAACGTCCTGACTTTC. Protein sequence: CASNLGQGRTGANVLTF.

This clone was observed a handful of times. The rearrangement uses TRBV2 and TRBJ2-1, with 10 bases matching TRBD2. Trimming cost V 2 bases and J 8 bases; bases outside gene matches: 6. CDR3 length: 15 residues. Germline V gene lookup returns CDR1 SNHLY and CDR2 FYNNEI. The CDR3 DNA follows: TGTGCCAGCAGTGAAATTACTAGCGGGATCCATGAGCAGTTCTTC. Protein: CASSEITSGIHEQFF.

This clone showed up just a few times. The CDR3 is CASSHTDNLQETQYF. In nucleotides, the CDR3 is TGTGCCAGCAGCCATACGGACAACTTACAAGAGACCCAGTACTTC. V is TRBV11-2 and J is TRBJ2-5; possible D gene TRBD1, 5 bases. This CDR3 contains 15 residues. Germline values: CDR1 SGHAT, CDR2 FQNNGV. Trimming took 5 bases from V and 2 from J, leaving 15 bases between them.

The chain has TRBV6-5 and TRBJ2-3, with 7 bases fitting TRBD1. With 6 bases clipped from V and 2 bases from J, the junction kept 8 bases outside the gene matches. This CDR3 contains 15 residues. The V gene's germline CDR1 is MNHEY and CDR2 SVGAGI. The CDR3 is CASRAWDSYTDTQYF. The CDR3 DNA sequence: TGTGCCAGCAGGGCTTGGGACAGTTACACAGATACGCAGTATTTT.

The gene calls are TRBV11-2 and TRBJ1-1; the D is unclear. The CDR3 length is 15 residues. Per the germline V gene, CDR1 is SGHAT and CDR2 is FQNNGV. Trimming shortened V by 4 bases and J by 4 bases, and 16 bases separated the two germline ends. CDR3 region: CASSSSDRGGTEAFF. CDR3 sequence (DNA): TGTGCCAGCAGCTCATCAGATCGTGGTGGCACTGAAGCTTTCTTT.

The rearrangement uses TRBV29-1 and TRBJ2-3; TRBD2 aligns across 7 bases. V lost 7 bases and J lost 0; bases outside the gene matches: 10. Germline V gene data show CDR1 as SQVTM and CDR2 as ANQGSEA. The CDR3 length is 15 residues. This chain's CDR3 is CSARGGSGSTDTQYF. The CDR3 DNA reads TGCAGCGCCAGAGGCGGTAGCGGGAGCACAGATACGCAGTATTTT.

The table lists this clone with a count of one. The rearrangement uses TRBV9 and TRBJ2-3; a possible D gene is TRBD2 (5 bases). CDR1 is SGDLS and CDR2 is YYNGEE in the germline V gene. This CDR3 is 15 amino acids long. Trimming took 3 bases from V and 2 from J, leaving 13 bases between them. The CDR3 loop is CASSGEPPFTDTQYF. The CDR3 DNA reads TGTGCCAGCAGCGGGGAGCCCCCCTTCACAGATACGCAGTATTTT.

Concerning this clone: One end of the junction is discordant with germline, which a read error may explain. The J gene is TRBJ2-2, the V gene TRBV9, with TRBD1 matching 7 bases. The CDR3 is 15 residues long. Germline CDR1 is SGDLS and CDR2 is YYNGEE. The CDR3 coding sequence is TGTGCCAGCAACGTAGGGACAGAGAACACCGGGGAGCTGTTTTTT. Protein: CASNVGTENTGELFF.

V usage is TRBV25-1 and J usage is TRBJ1-1, with D perhaps matching TRBD1 (5 bases). This CDR3 is 13 amino acids long. CDR1 MGHDK and CDR2 SYGVNS come from the germline V gene. Trimming cost V 3 bases and J 9 bases, with 14 bases left between them. CDR3 nucleotides: TGTGCCAGCAGTGACCAGGGTAATACTAAAGCTTTCTTT. Protein product: CASSDQGNTKAFF.

The CDR3 bases are TGTGCCACCAGCGGAGGGATTTTAGCTAAAAACATTCAGTACTTC. It specifies CATSGGILAKNIQYF. The chain carries TRBV15 and TRBJ2-4, with D possibly matching TRBD2 (6 bases). The CDR3 length is 15 residues. V lost 5 bases and J 4 bases, leaving 15 bases between the germline ends. Germline assignment: CDR1 LNHNV and CDR2 YYDKDF (reference sequence).

The rearrangement joins TRBV10-3 to TRBJ2-7, with 7 bases fitting TRBD1. The germline CDR1 and CDR2 sequences are ENHRY and SYGVKD. CDR3 length: 15 amino acids. After removal of 4 bases from V and 2 bases from J, the junction contained 8 bases not matched to a gene. The CDR3 protein is CAISVPGQSPYEQYF. The CDR3 DNA is TGTGCCATCAGTGTACCGGGACAGTCCCCCTACGAGCAGTACTTC.